This T cell receptor beta chain was identified in a study of beta chain features in type 1 diabetes. The CDR3 loop spans 13 amino acids. Trimming stripped 0 bases from V and 8 bases from J, with 10 bases between. Germline CDR1 and CDR2: LNHNV and YYDKDF (reference sequence). Sequencing targeted expressed TCRB transcripts, as all isolated RNA had been reverse transcribed. Only in-frame clones appear in the TCRdb table, and some are missing; sequencing was by immunoSEQ multiplex PCR. The sample records 350,000 to 450,000 clones, around 14% being singletons. The clonotype comes from a man aged 30 to 39 in good health. The V gene is TRBV15, the J gene TRBJ1-1; D gene uncertain. The sequenced sample was naive CD4+ T cells from blood. CDR3 sequence: CATSRDTEREAFF. Here the CDR3 DNA reads TGTGCCACCAGCAGAGATACGGAGAGGGAAGCTTTCTTT.